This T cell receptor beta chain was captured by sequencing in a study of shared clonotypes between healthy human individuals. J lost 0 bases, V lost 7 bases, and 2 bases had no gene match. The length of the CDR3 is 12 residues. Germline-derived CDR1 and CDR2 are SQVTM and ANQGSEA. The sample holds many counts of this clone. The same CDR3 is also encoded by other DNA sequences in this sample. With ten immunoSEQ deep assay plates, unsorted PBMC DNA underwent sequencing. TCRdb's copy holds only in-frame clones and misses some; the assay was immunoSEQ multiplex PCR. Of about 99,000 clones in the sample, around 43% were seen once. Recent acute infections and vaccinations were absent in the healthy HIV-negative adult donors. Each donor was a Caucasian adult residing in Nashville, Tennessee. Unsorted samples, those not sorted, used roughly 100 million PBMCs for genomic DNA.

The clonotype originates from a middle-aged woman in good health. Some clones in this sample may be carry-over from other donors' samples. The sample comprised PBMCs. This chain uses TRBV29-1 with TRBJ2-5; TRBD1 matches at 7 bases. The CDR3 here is CSGGTDQETQYF. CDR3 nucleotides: TGCAGCGGAGGGACAGACCAAGAGACCCAGTACTTC.